This TCR beta chain was observed in a study of beta chain features in type 1 diabetes. In the study overall: Across the samples, 107,917,701 sorted cells were examined in total. Study findings and constraints: Relative to healthy donors, patients appeared to have naive, central memory and Treg TCRB repertoires that were more similar.

As every portion of the isolated RNA was reverse transcribed, the sequencing read expressed TCRB transcripts. Data came from immunoSEQ multiplex PCR; TCRdb stores just in-frame clones and leaves some out. The sample includes 150,000 to 180,000 clones, 11% of them seen just once. A few counts support this clone. Antigen unknown. Germline V CDR1 and CDR2: SGHNT, YENEEA. This CDR3 spans 14 amino acids. The V gene end was trimmed by 5 bases and the J gene end by 5 bases; junction bases not matched to a gene: 9. The chain is built from TRBV11-3 and TRBJ2-7; 7 nucleotides line up with TRBD1. The TCR originated in a man younger than 35 in good health. The sample consisted of central memory CD4+ T cells from blood. In DNA, the CDR3 is TGTGCCAGCAGCCCGCAACAGGGGTGGCACGAGCAGTACTTC. Protein sequence: CASSPQQGWHEQYF. The full variable domain, rest sourced from reference TRBV11-3 and TRBJ2-7, is EAGVVQSPRYKIIEKKQPVAFWCNPISGHNTLYWYLQNLGQGPELLIRYENEEAVDDSQLPKDRFSAERLKGVDSTLKIQPAELGDSAVYLCASSPQQGWHEQYFGPGTRLTVT.